The clone carrying this T cell receptor (beta chain) was observed many times. This sample was included in a study of T-cell reconstitution after alpha-beta-depleted transplantation in children. Germline V gives CDR1 DFQATT, CDR2 SNEGSKA (reference sequence). Trimming cost V 5 bases and J 3 bases; bases outside gene matches: 4. The CDR3 covers 13 residues. The library targeted TCRbeta and was prepared with unique molecular identifiers. TCRdb recomputed calls from the PCR reads with MiXCR, one row per CDR3 protein. The sample has approximately 520,000 distinct CDR3 sequences; 30% to 35% are singletons. The sequence came from a human donor who donated a stem cell graft to a child with aplastic anemia. The sample in question was PBMCs from the stem cell graft donor, obtained from the stem cell graft. The chain combines TRBV20-1 with TRBJ2-7, with 10 bases fitting TRBD2. The CDR3 reads CSARLAGLYEQYF. Here the CDR3 DNA reads TGCAGTGCTCGACTAGCGGGTCTCTACGAGCAGTACTTC.